The next 17 T cell receptor beta chains were all read from a single sample in a study of blood T cell repertoires in COVID-19 (TCRdb year 2020). Libraries were made using the immunoSEQ multiplex PCR assay. TCRdb stores this immuneACCESS table with in-frame sequences only. Part of the clones is absent; in the studies checked, under half of the shortfall reflects unresolved V genes, and no reason is known for the rest. The sample table holds approximately 160,000 clones, of which approximately 80% were seen once. The ten largest clonotypes hold 8% to 9.5% of the sample. The source material was peripheral blood. The source of these receptors is a woman of 80 years or more with active or convalescent COVID-19.

J is TRBJ1-1 and V is TRBV6-5; possibly TRBD1 for D (6 bases). The CDR3 sequence is 13 residues long. Germline V gene data show CDR1 as MNHEY and CDR2 as SVGAGI. Trimming took 10 bases from V and 5 from J, leaving 17 bases between them. The CDR3 reads CATLGRQGTEAFF. CDR3 DNA sequence: TGTGCCACCCTCGGGCGCCAGGGGACTGAAGCTTTCTTT.

The CDR3 DNA reads TGTGCCAGCAGTCCGGCGACAAATATTGACACTGAAGCTTTCTTT. As protein: CASSPATNIDTEAFF. This sequence joins TRBV6-5 and TRBJ1-1; D ambiguous. This CDR3 is built from 15 residues. Germline CDR1 is MNHEY and CDR2 is SVGAGI. Trimming pared 5 bases from V and 3 bases from J, leaving 16 bases between.

This clone showed up just once. This chain connects TRBV19 to TRBJ2-2; TRBD2 is a possible D gene (6 bases). The germline V gene encodes CDR1 LNHDA and CDR2 SQIVND (reference sequence). With 6 bases removed from V and 2 bases from J, the gap between germline ends came to 16 bases. This CDR3 region has 16 residues. The chain's CDR3 is CASSPRRGVNTGELFF. CDR3 coding DNA: TGTGCCAGTAGCCCCCGGAGGGGCGTCAACACCGGGGAGCTGTTTTTT. Based on the CDR3 plus reference TRBV19 and TRBJ2-2, the full variable domain is DGGITQSPKYLFRKEGQNVTLSCEQNLNHDAMYWYRQDPGQGLRLIYYSQIVNDFQKGDIAEGYSVSREKKESFPLTVTSAQKNPTAFYLCASSPRRGVNTGELFFGEGSRLTVL.

The CDR3 DNA sequence: TGTGCCAGCAGCTTACTTCTAGGTGTGGCGGGGCACTCCTACGAGCAGTACTTC. Translated, it gives CASSLLLGVAGHSYEQYF. The chain recombines TRBV11-3 with TRBJ2-7; possibly TRBD2 for D (6 bases). V lost 2 bases and J 0 bases, leaving 20 bases between the germline ends. The CDR3 totals 18 residues. Germline V gene data show CDR1 as SGHNT and CDR2 as YENEEA.

This clone was seen many times. The rearrangement joins TRBV2 to TRBJ2-7, with 7 bases that match TRBD1. With 6 bases clipped from V and 3 bases from J, the junction kept 2 bases outside the gene matches. The CDR3 is made up of 12 amino acids. The germline V gene has CDR1 SNHLY and CDR2 FYNNEI. The CDR3 reads CASRGQNYEQYF. The CDR3 bases are TGTGCCAGCAGGGGACAGAACTACGAGCAGTACTTC.

The rearrangement links TRBV20-1 to TRBJ1-1, with D uncertain. V dropped 6 bases and J dropped 5 bases, with 10 bases sitting between them. Germline CDR1 and CDR2: DFQATT and SNEGSKA (reference sequence). The CDR3 loop spans 11 amino acids. CDR3 nucleotides: TGCAGTGCCAGGACGGGAACTGAAGCTTTCTTT. Translation gives CSARTGTEAFF.

This sequence joins TRBV28 and TRBJ1-2, with a weak D call TRBD1 (6 bases). V gave up 2 bases and J gave up 1 base, with 20 bases separating them. Germline V gene lookup returns CDR1 MDHEN and CDR2 SYDVKM. The CDR3 runs to 18 residues. For the CDR3, the DNA is TGTGCCAGCAGTTTAGACTTGCGGGGGGGCGACATTAACTATGGCTACACCTTC. Translation gives CASSLDLRGGDINYGYTF.

The rearrangement uses TRBV3-1 (or the pseudogene TRBV3-2) and TRBJ1-4; unclear D gene. The V gene's germline CDR1 is LGHDT and CDR2 YNNKEL (reference sequence). The CDR3 totals 14 residues. Trimming shortened V by 4 bases and J by 7 bases, and 13 bases separated the two germline ends. The CDR3 DNA follows: TGTGCCAGCAGCCCCCGGGAGGGTGGTGAAAAACTGTTTTTT. Translated, it gives CASSPREGGEKLFF.

The chain links TRBV6-2 or TRBV6-3 to TRBJ1-6; 7 bases are a match to TRBD1. Germline values: CDR1 MNHEY, CDR2 SVGEGT. V trimming: 6 bases; J trimming: 9 bases; junction bases outside the gene matches: 8. There are 14 residues in the CDR3. Written as DNA, the CDR3 is TGTGCCAGCAGCGACGACAGGGTTGTTTCACCCCTCCACTTT. As protein: CASSDDRVVSPLHF.

The chain links TRBV4-1 to TRBJ2-7; TRBD1 matches at 7 bases. In germline, CDR1 is MGHRA, CDR2 YSYEKL. The CDR3 is made up of 15 amino acids. Unmatched junction bases numbered 7, after V lost 3 bases and J lost 2 bases. The CDR3: CASSHSGQATYEQYF. CDR3 DNA sequence: TGCGCCAGCAGCCATTCTGGACAGGCTACCTACGAGCAGTACTTC.

The chain joins TRBV19 to TRBJ1-3; D might be TRBD1 (5 bases). The V end was cut by 5 bases, the J end by 0 bases, with 11 bases between. Germline lookup yields CDR1 LNHDA and CDR2 SQIVND (reference sequence). The CDR3 has 15 amino acids. As DNA, the CDR3 is TGTGCCAGTAGTGTGGGGACTTCCTCTGGAAACACCATATATTTT. Protein sequence: CASSVGTSSGNTIYF.

As concerns this clone: Other DNA sequences of this sample code for an identical CDR3. V usage is TRBV5-1 and J usage is TRBJ2-3, with 7 positions matching TRBD2. This CDR3 is built from 16 residues. Germline V gene data show CDR1 as SGHRS and CDR2 as YFSETQ. V gave up 0 bases and J gave up 0 bases; unmatched junction bases: 4. As DNA, the CDR3 is TGCGCCAGCAGCTTGGCACTAGCGCCCAGCACAGATACGCAGTATTTT. Protein sequence: CASSLALAPSTDTQYF.

The chain is built from TRBV3-1 (or the pseudogene TRBV3-2) and TRBJ1-1; D might be TRBD1 (5 bases). The germline gives CDR1 LGHDT, CDR2 YNNKEL (reference sequence). Trimming pared 0 bases from V and 0 bases from J, leaving 11 bases between. This CDR3 region has 16 residues. The CDR3 coding sequence is TGTGCCAGCAGCCAAGATGGGGACTTCCTGAACACTGAAGCTTTCTTT. Its protein product is CASSQDGDFLNTEAFF.

The chain uses TRBV10-1 and TRBJ2-7, with TRBD1 as a possible D gene (6 bases). Germline loops: CDR1 WNHNN, CDR2 SYGVQD (reference sequence). The CDR3 sequence is 17 residues long. V gave up 6 bases and J gave up 2 bases, with 23 bases separating them. DNA of the CDR3: TGCGCCAGCAGGACTCCGCCCCCTCCGGGACAAGCCTACGAGCAGTACTTC. Translation gives CASRTPPPPGQAYEQYF.

The chain recombines TRBV4-1 with TRBJ1-2; 7 bases agree with TRBD1. The V segment lost 4 bases and the J segment 8 bases; nucleotides outside the gene matches: 13. This CDR3 is 15 amino acids long. Looked up from germline, CDR1 is MGHRA and CDR2 is YSYEKL. The CDR3 bases are TGCGCCAGCAGCCCAGAGGCGACAGGGAAGTGGGGCTACACCTTC. It translates to CASSPEATGKWGYTF.

The chain recombines TRBV18 with TRBJ2-7, with a tentative D call TRBD1 (5 bases). The germline V gene has CDR1 KGHSH and CDR2 LQKENI. With 6 bases removed from V and 4 bases from J, the gap between germline ends came to 10 bases. The CDR3 loop spans 12 amino acids. CDR3: CASSPDTYEQYF. The CDR3 nucleotides read TGTGCCAGCTCTCCGGACACGTACGAGCAGTACTTC.

The chain links TRBV12-5 to TRBJ2-7, with 7 bases fitting TRBD1. V lost 7 bases and J lost 5; bases outside the gene matches: 8. This CDR3 contains 13 residues. Germline CDR1 is LGHNT and CDR2 is FRNRAP. The CDR3 DNA reads as TGTGCTAGTGCCTTGACAGGGCTCAACGAGCAGTACTTC. It translates to CASALTGLNEQYF.